This is a list of T cell receptor beta chains from one sample in a study of blood T cell repertoires in COVID-19. The data were produced by immunoSEQ multiplex PCR, yet TCRdb's version contains in-frame clones alone and is incomplete. The table lists tens of thousands of clones, about nine tenths of them singletons. Material for sequencing was peripheral blood. The source of these receptors is a man aged 35-49 years with acute or convalescent COVID-19. Both conserved end residues are part of each CDR3. D genes are given only for firm matches. Clone size appears in some rows only: once, few, many, or a class for an expanded clone.

d_call	v_call	clone_size	j_call	cdr3_nt	cdr3_aa
TRBD2	TRBV15	NA	TRBJ2-7	TGTGCCACCAGCCTTCATTCACTAGCGGGAGGTCGCGAGCAGTACTTC	CATSLHSLAGGREQYF
NA	TRBV2	NA	TRBJ2-1	TGTGCCAGCAGTGAAAATCCCCGACTAGTTTACAATGAGCAGTTCTTC	CASSENPRLVYNEQFF
TRBD2	TRBV3-1/TRBV3-2	NA	TRBJ2-5	TGTGCCAGCAGCCAGGGGACTAGCGGGAGGGCCGATGAGACCCAGTACTTC	CASSQGTSGRADETQYF
TRBD1	TRBV5-1	once	TRBJ2-1	TGCGCCAGCAGCTCGGACAGGGGTCCCTACAATGAGCAGTTCTTC	CASSSDRGPYNEQFF
NA	TRBV3-1/TRBV3-2	NA	TRBJ1-4	TGTGCCAGCAGCCAAGTGAACAGGGATGAAAAACTGTTTTTT	CASSQVNRDEKLFF
NA	TRBV18	NA	TRBJ1-1	TGTGCCAGCTCACCATATCAGGGAGGGTTTAACATCGCTGAAGCTTTCTTT	CASSPYQGGFNIAEAFF
NA	TRBV5-1	NA	TRBJ2-1	TGCGCCAGCAGCTCGGGACACCTGGATGAGCAGTTCTTC	CASSSGHLDEQFF
TRBD1	TRBV5-6	NA	TRBJ1-2	TGTGCCAGCAGCTTAGGCGGGACAGGAGTCGACTATGGCTACACCTTC	CASSLGGTGVDYGYTF
TRBD2	TRBV6-5	NA	TRBJ2-1	TGTGCCAGCAGGGGCGGGACTAGAGGCCGGGAGCAGTTCTTC	CASRGGTRGREQFF
TRBD1	TRBV7-8	NA	TRBJ1-1	TGTGCCAGCAGCTTAGCGGGGGGACAGGTGAACACTGAAGCTTTCTTT	CASSLAGGQVNTEAFF
TRBD1	TRBV11-2	NA	TRBJ1-1	TGTGCCAGCACCAAACTTTCGTCATGGACAGGGGGTTCTGAAGCTTTCTTT	CASTKLSSWTGGSEAFF
NA	TRBV15	NA	TRBJ1-1	TGTGCCACCAGCGTTACAAGGAACACTGAAGCTTTCTTT	CATSVTRNTEAFF
NA	TRBV10-1	NA	TRBJ2-5	TGCGCCAGCAGTGAGTCGAGATCAGGGCGGGAGACCCAGTACTTC	CASSESRSGRETQYF
TRBD1	TRBV6-2/TRBV6-3	NA	TRBJ2-3	TGTGCCAGCAGCCCGATCCGGACAGGGTCAGATACGCAGTATTTT	CASSPIRTGSDTQYF
TRBD2	TRBV28	NA	TRBJ2-3	TGTGCCAGCAGGGTTAGCGGGCGGGGAGATACGCAGTATTTT	CASRVSGRGDTQYF
NA	TRBV4-3	once	TRBJ2-5	TGCGCCAGCAGCCCGCGGGGTCAGTCAGAGACCCAGTACTTC	CASSPRGQSETQYF
TRBD2	TRBV6-2/TRBV6-3	NA	TRBJ2-7	TGTGCCAGCAGTTTCGCGACTAGCGGGAGTTACCCATACGAGCAGTACTTC	CASSFATSGSYPYEQYF
TRBD1	TRBV28	NA	TRBJ1-2	TGTGCCAGCAGGAGTCAGGGGGCTAACTATGGCTACACCTTC	CASRSQGANYGYTF
NA	TRBV10-3	NA	TRBJ2-2	TGTGCCATCAGTGAGTCCGGGTCCGGGGAGCTGTTTTTT	CAISESGSGELFF
NA	TRBV4-1	NA	TRBJ1-4	TGCGCCAGCAGCCAAGTTCCCGGGGGTGCAACTAATGAAAAACTGTTTTTT	CASSQVPGGATNEKLFF
NA	TRBV27	once	TRBJ2-3	TGTGCCAGCAGTTTAAAACTTCAAGATACGCAGTATTTT	CASSLKLQDTQYF
TRBD2	TRBV5-6	few	TRBJ2-7	TGTGCCAGCAGCCAAGGACTAGCGGGGCTCTACGAGCAGTACTTC	CASSQGLAGLYEQYF
NA	TRBV5-6	NA	TRBJ1-1	TGTGCCAGCAGTGGTGGATGGGCAGAGAGGAACACTGAAGCTTTCTTT	CASSGGWAERNTEAFF
NA	TRBV11-2	NA	TRBJ1-3	TGTGCCAGCAGCCCGACGGTCGCTAGCTCTGGAAACACCATATATTTT	CASSPTVASSGNTIYF
TRBD1	TRBV25-1	NA	TRBJ2-7	TGTGCCAGCAGTGAGTATAATACAGGGGTCGAGCAGTACTTC	CASSEYNTGVEQYF
TRBD1	TRBV18	once	TRBJ2-1	TGTGCCAGCTCACAGGCGGGACAGGGGGCCGTGAATGAGCAGTTCTTC	CASSQAGQGAVNEQFF
TRBD2	TRBV6-5	once	TRBJ2-7	TGTGCCAGCAAACTAGCGGGAGCCGAGCAGTACTTC	CASKLAGAEQYF
NA	TRBV11-2	NA	TRBJ1-1	TGTGCCAGCAGCTCGGGACACGGTGAAGCTTTCTTT	CASSSGHGEAFF
NA	TRBV21-1	NA	TRBJ2-1	TGTGCCAGCAGCAAAGCTACTAGCGGGAGTTATGAGCAGTTCTTC	CASSKATSGSYEQFF
TRBD1	TRBV5-1	NA	TRBJ1-2	TGCGCCAGCCGAGGACAGGGCGAAGATGGCTACACCTTC	CASRGQGEDGYTF
TRBD2	TRBV4-2	NA	TRBJ2-1	TGTGCCAGCAGCCAAGAGCCTAGCGGGTCCTACAATGAGCAGTTCTTC	CASSQEPSGSYNEQFF
TRBD2	TRBV3-1/TRBV3-2	NA	TRBJ2-1	TGTGCCAGCAGCCAGGGACTAGCGGGAGTTAGTGAGCAGTTCTTC	CASSQGLAGVSEQFF
NA	TRBV9	NA	TRBJ2-7	TGTGCCAGCAGCGCCACTTTCGGACAGACCTACGAGCAGTACTTC	CASSATFGQTYEQYF
NA	TRBV2	NA	TRBJ1-5	TGTGCCAGCAACCAGGGTGGCCAGCCCCAGCATTTT	CASNQGGQPQHF
NA	TRBV7-9	few	TRBJ2-3	TGTGCCAGCAGCTCCCAGGGGGGAGATGCAGATACGCAGTATTTT	CASSSQGGDADTQYF
NA	TRBV4-3	NA	TRBJ2-7	TGCGCCAGCAGCCAACAGATGTCTAGCAAAGACTACGAGCAGTACTTC	CASSQQMSSKDYEQYF
TRBD1	TRBV3-1/TRBV3-2	NA	TRBJ2-3	TGTGCCAGCGGACAGGGGGCCACAGATACGCAGTATTTT	CASGQGATDTQYF
TRBD2	TRBV19	NA	TRBJ2-1	TGTGCCAGTAGTATCCAGACTAGCGGGATAAGCAATGAGCAGTTCTTC	CASSIQTSGISNEQFF
TRBD1	TRBV5-6	NA	TRBJ1-5	TGTGCCAGCAGCTTGGGGTCAGGGGGCGGAATGGGCAATCAGCCCCAGCATTTT	CASSLGSGGGMGNQPQHF
NA	TRBV14	NA	TRBJ2-1	TGTGCCAGCAGCCAAGACTCAAGGAGGGAGCAGTTCTTC	CASSQDSRREQFF
TRBD1	TRBV15	NA	TRBJ1-2	TGTGCCACCAGCAGAGAGTTCAGGGACAGACGCACCTTC	CATSREFRDRRTF
TRBD2	TRBV10-1	once	TRBJ2-7	TGCGCCAGCAGTGACCGCGCGGGAGGGCCCTACGAGCAGTACTTC	CASSDRAGGPYEQYF
NA	TRBV9	NA	TRBJ2-6	TGTGCCAGCAGCCCAAGGAGCTCTGGGGCCAACGTCCTGACTTTC	CASSPRSSGANVLTF
TRBD1	TRBV6-5	NA	TRBJ2-1	TGTGCAGGAACCGGGACAGGTGCTAATGAGCAGTTCTTC	CAGTGTGANEQFF
NA	TRBV5-1	NA	TRBJ2-1	TGCGCCAGCAGCACCGGACAACCCTACAATGAGCAGTTCTTC	CASSTGQPYNEQFF
NA	TRBV4-2	NA	TRBJ2-1	TGTGCCAGCAGCCTATCGACTAGTGCCGATGAGCAGTTCTTC	CASSLSTSADEQFF
TRBD2	TRBV5-1	NA	TRBJ2-3	TGCGCCAGCAGCTTCGGGAGTAGCGGGAGGGCTGATACGCAGTATTTT	CASSFGSSGRADTQYF
TRBD2	TRBV24-1	NA	TRBJ2-1	TGTGCCACCAGTGATCTACTCGGGACTAGCGGGACTTTGGATGAGCAGTTCTTC	CATSDLLGTSGTLDEQFF